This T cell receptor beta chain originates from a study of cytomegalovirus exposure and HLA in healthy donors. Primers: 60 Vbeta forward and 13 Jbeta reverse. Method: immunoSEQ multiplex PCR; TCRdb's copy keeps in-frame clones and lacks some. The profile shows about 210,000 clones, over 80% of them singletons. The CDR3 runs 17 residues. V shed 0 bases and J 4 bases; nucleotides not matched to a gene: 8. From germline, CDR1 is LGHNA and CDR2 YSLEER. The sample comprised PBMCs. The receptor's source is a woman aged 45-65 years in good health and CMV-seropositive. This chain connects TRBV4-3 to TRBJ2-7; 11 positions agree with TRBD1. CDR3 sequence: CASSQDGTGQGAYEQYF. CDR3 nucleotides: TGCGCCAGCAGCCAAGATGGAACCGGACAGGGGGCTTACGAGCAGTACTTC.